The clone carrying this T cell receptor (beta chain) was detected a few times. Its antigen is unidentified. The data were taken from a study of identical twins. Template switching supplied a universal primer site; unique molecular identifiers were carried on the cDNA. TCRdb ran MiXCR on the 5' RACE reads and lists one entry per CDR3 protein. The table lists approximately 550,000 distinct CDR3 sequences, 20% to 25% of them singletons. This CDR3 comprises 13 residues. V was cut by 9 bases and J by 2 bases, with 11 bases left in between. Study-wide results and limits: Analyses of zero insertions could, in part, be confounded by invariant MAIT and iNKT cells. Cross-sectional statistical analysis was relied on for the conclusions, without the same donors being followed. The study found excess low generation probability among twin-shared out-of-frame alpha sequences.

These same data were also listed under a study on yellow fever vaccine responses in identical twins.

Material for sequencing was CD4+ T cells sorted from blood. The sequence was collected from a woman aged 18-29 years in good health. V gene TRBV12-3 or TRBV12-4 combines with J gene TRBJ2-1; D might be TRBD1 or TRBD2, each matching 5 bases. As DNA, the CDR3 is TGTGCCAGTCGGGACGGCACCTACAATGAGCAGTTCTTC. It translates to CASRDGTYNEQFF.